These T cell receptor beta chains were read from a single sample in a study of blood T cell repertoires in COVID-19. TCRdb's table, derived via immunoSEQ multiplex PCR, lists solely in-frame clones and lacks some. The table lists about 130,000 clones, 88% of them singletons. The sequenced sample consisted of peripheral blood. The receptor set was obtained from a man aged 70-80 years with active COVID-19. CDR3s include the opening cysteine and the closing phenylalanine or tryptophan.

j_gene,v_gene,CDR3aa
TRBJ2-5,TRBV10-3,CAISEDSAETQYF
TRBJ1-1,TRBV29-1,CSVEDGRGAFF
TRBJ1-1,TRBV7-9,CASSPRQPNTEAFF
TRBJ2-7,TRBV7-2,CASSWDRGPYEQYF
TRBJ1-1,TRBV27,CASSRLLRDRGLNTEAFF
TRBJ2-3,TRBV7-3,CASSLMGQGASTDTQYF
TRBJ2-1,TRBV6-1,CASSEGDSYNEQFF
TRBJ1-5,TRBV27,CASRDSVATGSNQPQHF
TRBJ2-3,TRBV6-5,CASRGAGVGTDTQYF
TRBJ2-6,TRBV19,CASTGRSSGANVLTF
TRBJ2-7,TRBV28,CASSKGTGYEQYF
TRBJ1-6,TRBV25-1,CASSTTWDSNSPLHF
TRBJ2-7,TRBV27,CASRVRGQGTYEQYF